Following are 20 T cell receptor beta chains from one sample sequenced in a study of T cells in Graves' hyperthyroidism and ophthalmopathy. Researchers took RNA transcripts and amplified the TCR beta CDR3 regions from them. The HTBI set primed first-round TCR CDR3 RT-PCR. One entry per CDR3 protein, called by TCRdb with MiXCR from the multiplex PCR reads. This repertoire shows 250,000 or so distinct CDR3 sequences, around 15% found once; its top ten account for more than 30%. Source material: blood. The source is a woman in her forties or fifties with Graves' hyperthyroidism that later progressed to Graves' ophthalmopathy.

V usage is TRBV15 and J usage is TRBJ1-2; no firm D call. The germline CDR1 and CDR2 sequences are LNHNV and YYDKDF (reference sequence). The length of the CDR3 is 13 residues. V was pared by 0 bases and J by 4 bases, with 6 bases between. CDR3 DNA: TGTGCCACCAGCAGAGATGCCAGCTATGGCTACACCTTC. This gives the protein CATSRDASYGYTF.

V usage is TRBV6-5 and J usage is TRBJ2-1, with TRBD1 identical over 8 bases. The CDR3 is 16 amino acids. Germline V gene sequence: CDR1 MNHEY, CDR2 SVGAGI. The J segment lost 8 bases and the V segment lost 0 bases, leaving 9 bases of the junction unmatched. The CDR3 sequence: CASSYSIFRGPDEQFF. The CDR3, as DNA: TGTGCCAGCAGTTACTCGATTTTCAGGGGGCCGGATGAGCAGTTCTTC.

The rearrangement uses TRBV9 and TRBJ2-1; 7 bases fit TRBD2. CDR3 length equals 17 residues. In germline, CDR1 is SGDLS, CDR2 YYNGEE. Germline trimming cut 0 bases from V and 7 bases from J; bases unmatched to any gene: 13. CDR3: CASSVGAGLAVVNEQFF. The CDR3 DNA reads as TGTGCCAGCAGCGTAGGGGCTGGGCTAGCGGTGGTAAATGAGCAGTTCTTC. The full variable domain, in which reference TRBV9 and TRBJ2-1 provide the parts outside the CDR3, is DSGVTQTPKHLITATGQRVTLRCSPRSGDLSVYWYQQSLDQGLQFLIQYYNGEERAKGNILERFSAQQFPDLHSELNLSSLELGDSALYFCASSVGAGLAVVNEQFFGPGTRLTVL.

This chain connects TRBV6-2 or TRBV6-3 to TRBJ2-5; either TRBD1 or TRBD2 may fit D (5 bases each). Germline loops: CDR1 MNHEY, CDR2 SVGEGT. The CDR3 length is 13 residues. V dropped 7 bases and J dropped 13 bases, with 22 bases sitting between them. Here the CDR3 reads CASNRDHFYLPYF. The CDR3 region has the DNA TGTGCCAGCAACCGGGACCACTTCTATCTTCCGTACTTC.

In its sample, this clonotype was seen a few times. The chain couples TRBV5-5 to TRBJ2-3; D is unclear. The CDR3 has 12 amino acids. CDR1 is SGHKS, CDR2 YYEKEE, per germline (reference sequence). Trimming removed 3 bases from V and 2 bases from J, with 4 bases in between. CDR3 protein: CASSWNTDTQYF. The DNA of the CDR3 is TGTGCCAGCAGCTGGAACACAGATACGCAGTATTTT.

This clonotype was seen ten or more times. The gene calls are TRBV11-2 and TRBJ1-1; TRBD1 matches at 8 bases. V lost 5 bases and J lost 7; bases outside the gene matches: 3. The CDR3 loop spans 12 amino acids. Germline assignment: CDR1 SGHAT and CDR2 FQNNGV. The CDR3 coding sequence is TGTGCCAGCAGCACCGGGACAGGTGAAGCTTTCTTT. Translated: CASSTGTGEAFF.

This clonotype was counted many times. The genes are TRBV28 and TRBJ1-1; unclear D gene. The CDR3 runs 12 residues. CDR1 and CDR2 (germline): MDHEN, SYDVKM. V dropped 6 bases and J dropped 3 bases, with 8 bases sitting between them. CDR3 DNA: TGTGCCAGCAGAAGGTGGGACACTGAAGCTTTCTTT. Translation: CASRRWDTEAFF. Together with reference TRBV28 and TRBJ1-1, the CDR3 gives the full variable domain: DVKVTQSSRYLVKRTGEKVFLECVQDMDHENMFWYRQDPGLGLRLIYFSYDVKMKEKGDIPEGYSVSREKKERFSLILESASTNQTSMYLCASRRWDTEAFFGQGTRLTVV.

The chain is built from TRBV29-1 and TRBJ2-5, with 7 bases matching TRBD2. This CDR3 spans 13 amino acids. From germline, CDR1 is SQVTM and CDR2 ANQGSEA. V lost 3 bases to trimming and J lost 1 base; unmatched junction nucleotides: 2. The DNA of the CDR3 is TGCAGCGTTGACGGGGGGAGCCAAGAGACCCAGTACTTC. It codes for CSVDGGSQETQYF. The whole variable domain, filled in from reference TRBV29-1 and TRBJ2-5, reads SAVISQKPSRDICQRGTSLTIQCQVDSQVTMMFWYRQQPGQSLTLIATANQGSEATYESGFVIDKFPISRPNLTFSTLTVSNMSPEDSSIYLCSVDGGSQETQYFGPGTRLLVL.

This clonotype showed up many times. The chain carries TRBV5-1 and TRBJ2-2; 14 bases agree with TRBD2. Germline V gives CDR1 SGHRS, CDR2 YFSETQ. The CDR3 has 18 amino acids. J lost 4 bases, V lost 4 bases, and 9 bases had no gene match. In nucleotides, the CDR3 is TGCGCCAGCAGCGCAGAGGGACTAGCGGGAGTTGGCACCGGGGAGCTGTTTTTT. Protein: CASSAEGLAGVGTGELFF.

This clonotype came up many times. As DNA, the CDR3 is TGCAGCGTTGTTCGGGACAGCTCCTACGAGCAGTACTTC. Its translation: CSVVRDSSYEQYF. The chain joins TRBV29-1 to TRBJ2-7, with 7 positions matching TRBD1. CDR1 is SQVTM and CDR2 is ANQGSEA in the germline V gene. V lost 4 bases and J lost 0; bases outside the gene matches: 3. The CDR3 spans 13 residues.

Worth noting for this clonotype: A much larger clone differs by one base, so this may be a read error. The CDR3 nucleotides read TGTGCCAGCAGTCCGACAGGGGGCTATGGCTACACCTTC. This encodes CASSPTGGYGYTF. This chain joins TRBV6-1 and TRBJ1-2; 9 bases agree with TRBD1. The CDR3 has 13 residues. In germline, CDR1 is MNHNS, CDR2 SASEGT. The V and J ends lost 5 bases and 4 bases, in that order; junction bases with no gene match: 2.

This clonotype has a count of ten or more. The V gene is TRBV19, the J gene TRBJ1-5; the match to TRBD1 covers 10 bases. This CDR3 has 15 residues. With V trimmed by 5 bases and J by 3 bases, 4 bases remained unmatched. CDR1 and CDR2 from the germline V gene are LNHDA and SQIVND (reference sequence). In DNA form, the CDR3 reads TGTGCCAGTAGTGCGGGACAGGGGCCCAATCAGCCCCAGCATTTT. Its translation is CASSAGQGPNQPQHF.

This CDR3 is CASSFGTSGETQYF. Here the CDR3 DNA reads TGTGCCAGCAGCTTCGGGACTAGCGGTGAGACCCAGTACTTC. V and J are TRBV7-9 and TRBJ2-5; 11 bases map to TRBD2. With V trimmed by 3 bases and J by 5 bases, 2 bases remained unmatched. Germline V gene data show CDR1 as SEHNR and CDR2 as FQNEAQ (reference sequence). The CDR3 runs 14 residues.

This sequence joins TRBV30 and TRBJ1-2; D call uncertain. Germline V gene data show CDR1 as GTSNPN and CDR2 as SVGIG (reference sequence). Trimming took 0 bases from V and 2 from J, leaving 7 bases between them. This CDR3 has 13 residues. The CDR3 DNA reads as TGTGCCTGGAGTGTACTACTGAACTATGGCTACACCTTC. Translating it yields CAWSVLLNYGYTF. Combining the CDR3 with reference TRBV30 and TRBJ1-2 gives the whole variable domain SQTIHQWPATLVQPVGSPLSLECTVEGTSNPNLYWYRQAAGRGLQLLFYSVGIGQISSEVPQNLSASRPQDRQFILSSKKLLLSDSGFYLCAWSVLLNYGYTFGSGTRLTVV.

The V and J genes are TRBV5-6 and TRBJ1-2; D is perhaps TRBD1 (5 bases). The germline CDR1 and CDR2 sequences are SGHDT and YYEEEE. V was clipped by 2 bases and J by 5 bases, with 10 bases between them. This CDR3 region has 13 residues. The CDR3 spells CASSLARQYGYTF. Here the CDR3 DNA reads TGTGCCAGCAGCTTAGCTAGACAGTATGGCTACACCTTC.

Regarding this clonotype: One end of the junction varies from germline; a read error may be responsible. The chain recombines TRBV14 with TRBJ1-6; 8 positions match TRBD1. This CDR3 region has 14 residues. The germline CDR1 and CDR2 sequences are SGHDN and FVKESK. CDR3 loop: CVSSLQGANSPLHF. In DNA, the CDR3 is TGTGTCAGCAGCCTGCAGGGGGCCAATTCACCCCTCCACTTT.

The chain combines TRBV30 with TRBJ1-1, with 7 bases matching TRBD1. The CDR3 extends over 13 amino acids. V shed 1 base, J shed 5 bases, and the junction held 4 bases outside the gene matches. The germline V gene encodes CDR1 GTSNPN and CDR2 SVGIG (reference sequence). CDR3 region: CAWSGQGWTEAFF. Written as DNA, the CDR3 is TGTGCCTGGAGTGGACAGGGTTGGACTGAAGCTTTCTTT. The full variable domain, in which reference TRBV30 and TRBJ1-1 provide the parts outside the CDR3, is SQTIHQWPATLVQPVGSPLSLECTVEGTSNPNLYWYRQAAGRGLQLLFYSVGIGQISSEVPQNLSASRPQDRQFILSSKKLLLSDSGFYLCAWSGQGWTEAFFGQGTRLTVV.

This clonotype was counted only a few times. The chain recombines TRBV20-1 with TRBJ2-1, with 7 bases matching TRBD1. CDR1 is DFQATT and CDR2 is SNEGSKA in the germline V gene (reference sequence). V gave up 6 bases and J gave up 8 bases; unmatched junction bases: 4. This CDR3 spans 11 amino acids. CDR3 residues: CSASQGDEQFF. In DNA form, the CDR3 reads TGCAGTGCCTCCCAGGGGGATGAGCAGTTCTTC.

This clonotype has ten or more counts. The gene calls are TRBV6-1 and TRBJ2-4; tentatively, D is TRBD2 (6 bases). V was clipped by 4 bases and J by 0 bases, with 10 bases between them. The CDR3 contains 15 residues. CDR1 and CDR2 (germline): MNHNS, SASEGT. The CDR3 bases are TGTGCCAGCAGTGGGGGGGTCTTAGCCAAAAACATTCAGTACTTC. Translation gives CASSGGVLAKNIQYF.

This clonotype was counted only a few times. One junction end does not reproduce the germline sequence, and a read error may be involved. The chain combines TRBV7-7 with TRBJ2-1; D may be TRBD1 or TRBD2 (5 bases each). The germline V gene encodes CDR1 SSHAT and CDR2 FNYEAQ (reference sequence). The CDR3 is made up of 16 amino acids. CDR3 residues: CASSLRNGGSYNEQFF. CDR3 nucleotide sequence: TGTGCTAGCAGCTTAAGAAATGGGGGATCCTACAATGAGCAGTTCTTC. The complete variable domain, with remaining parts taken from reference TRBV7-7 and TRBJ2-1, reads GAGVSQSPRYKVTKRGQDVTLRCDPISSHATLYWYQQALGQGPEFLTYFNYEAQPDKSGLPSDRFSAERPEGSISTLTIQRTEQRDSAMYRCASSLRNGGSYNEQFFGPGTRLTVL.